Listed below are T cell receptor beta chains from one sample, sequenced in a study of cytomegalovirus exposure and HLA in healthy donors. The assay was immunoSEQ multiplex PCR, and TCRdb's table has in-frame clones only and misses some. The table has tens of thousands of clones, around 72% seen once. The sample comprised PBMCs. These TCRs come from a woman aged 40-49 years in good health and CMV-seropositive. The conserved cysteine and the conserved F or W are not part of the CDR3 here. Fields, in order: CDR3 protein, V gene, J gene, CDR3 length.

cdr3_aa: ASSLALTGGTDTQY; v_call: TRBV7-9; j_call: TRBJ2-3; cdr3_length: 14
cdr3_aa: ASSWGRQGRSEKLF; v_call: TRBV5-4; j_call: TRBJ1-4; cdr3_length: 14
cdr3_aa: ASSYGGAGTDTQY; v_call: TRBV5-4; j_call: TRBJ2-3; cdr3_length: 13
cdr3_aa: ASSAREGTEAF; v_call: TRBV9; j_call: TRBJ1-1; cdr3_length: 11
cdr3_aa: ATSRDRKGADTQY; v_call: TRBV15; j_call: TRBJ2-3; cdr3_length: 13
cdr3_aa: AWKRATEAF; v_call: TRBV30; j_call: TRBJ1-1; cdr3_length: 9
cdr3_aa: SVRLAGADTQY; v_call: TRBV29-1; j_call: TRBJ2-3; cdr3_length: 11
cdr3_aa: ASIPRQRGTGELF; v_call: TRBV6-6; j_call: TRBJ2-2; cdr3_length: 13
cdr3_aa: ASSVVSGTINTEAF; v_call: TRBV9; j_call: TRBJ1-1; cdr3_length: 14
cdr3_aa: ATSRGSSGANVLT; v_call: TRBV15; j_call: TRBJ2-6; cdr3_length: 13
cdr3_aa: ASSPKELRPASRPSTNQPQH; v_call: TRBV18; j_call: TRBJ1-5; cdr3_length: 20
cdr3_aa: ASSSGLAGLGQETQY; v_call: TRBV11-3; j_call: TRBJ2-5; cdr3_length: 15
cdr3_aa: ASRNKEQGANYGYT; v_call: TRBV7-9; j_call: TRBJ1-2; cdr3_length: 14
cdr3_aa: ASSFLAGGQGSDTQY; v_call: TRBV5-1; j_call: TRBJ2-3; cdr3_length: 15
cdr3_aa: ASSPTSGPSYEQY; v_call: TRBV5-1; j_call: TRBJ2-7; cdr3_length: 13
cdr3_aa: ASSQGAGDVNEQF; v_call: TRBV4-1; j_call: TRBJ2-1; cdr3_length: 13
cdr3_aa: ASSLGQIQETQY; v_call: TRBV7-6; j_call: TRBJ2-5; cdr3_length: 12
cdr3_aa: ASSSKTYHYYEQY; v_call: TRBV6-5; j_call: TRBJ2-7; cdr3_length: 13
cdr3_aa: ASRERTAGFGTEAF; v_call: TRBV6-6; j_call: TRBJ1-1; cdr3_length: 14
cdr3_aa: ASSVQGTENSPLH; v_call: TRBV19; j_call: TRBJ1-6; cdr3_length: 13
cdr3_aa: ASNLSGGRSYEQY; v_call: TRBV7-4; j_call: TRBJ2-7; cdr3_length: 13
cdr3_aa: ASSLSFTDTQY; v_call: TRBV7-7; j_call: TRBJ2-3; cdr3_length: 11
cdr3_aa: ASSEIRYEQY; v_call: TRBV2; j_call: TRBJ2-7; cdr3_length: 10
cdr3_aa: ASIIPGTGNGYT; v_call: TRBV6-1; j_call: TRBJ1-2; cdr3_length: 12
cdr3_aa: ASSSLQDYNEQF; v_call: TRBV7-7; j_call: TRBJ2-1; cdr3_length: 12
cdr3_aa: ASSYARINTEAF; v_call: TRBV6-5; j_call: TRBJ1-1; cdr3_length: 12
cdr3_aa: ASAPPGGGSNQPQH; v_call: TRBV19; j_call: TRBJ1-5; cdr3_length: 14
cdr3_aa: ASSFWSDDQPQH; v_call: TRBV7-9; j_call: TRBJ1-5; cdr3_length: 12
cdr3_aa: ASSLVEGTEAF; v_call: TRBV5-6; j_call: TRBJ1-1; cdr3_length: 11
cdr3_aa: ASRRTSGTDTQY; v_call: TRBV6-5; j_call: TRBJ2-3; cdr3_length: 12
cdr3_aa: ASRPSGRTDTQY; v_call: TRBV5-1; j_call: TRBJ2-3; cdr3_length: 12
cdr3_aa: ASSPGGPTDTQY; v_call: TRBV5-6; j_call: TRBJ2-3; cdr3_length: 12
cdr3_aa: ASSPSYGGGPKETQY; v_call: TRBV5-4; j_call: TRBJ2-5; cdr3_length: 15
cdr3_aa: ASSRGSTGPTRRTNTEAF; v_call: TRBV18; j_call: TRBJ1-1; cdr3_length: 18
cdr3_aa: ASSRRTGQGGNEQF; v_call: TRBV7-2; j_call: TRBJ2-1; cdr3_length: 14
cdr3_aa: ASSLDHPGRGGDETQY; v_call: TRBV5-4; j_call: TRBJ2-5; cdr3_length: 16
cdr3_aa: ASSSRQTGELF; v_call: TRBV5-4; j_call: TRBJ2-2; cdr3_length: 11
cdr3_aa: SVTQGGVEKLF; v_call: TRBV29-1; j_call: TRBJ1-4; cdr3_length: 11
cdr3_aa: ASTSSDGYTEAF; v_call: TRBV6-1; j_call: TRBJ1-1; cdr3_length: 12
cdr3_aa: ASSFPGTDSYT; v_call: TRBV19; j_call: TRBJ1-2; cdr3_length: 11
cdr3_aa: ASSLIRDRGNYGYT; v_call: TRBV19; j_call: TRBJ1-2; cdr3_length: 14
cdr3_aa: ASSLVSGGGETQY; v_call: TRBV11-2; j_call: TRBJ2-5; cdr3_length: 13
cdr3_aa: ASSVTSGGYEQY; v_call: TRBV9; j_call: TRBJ2-7; cdr3_length: 12
cdr3_aa: ASSFGLVEGLTEAF; v_call: TRBV11-1; j_call: TRBJ1-1; cdr3_length: 14
cdr3_aa: ASSLYLLGRGNTDTQY; v_call: TRBV5-1; j_call: TRBJ2-3; cdr3_length: 16
cdr3_aa: ASSEGREGPSTDTQY; v_call: TRBV10-1; j_call: TRBJ2-3; cdr3_length: 15
cdr3_aa: ASSITGLYEQF; v_call: TRBV6-1; j_call: TRBJ2-1; cdr3_length: 11
cdr3_aa: ASSYSNPGYYEQY; v_call: TRBV6-6; j_call: TRBJ2-7; cdr3_length: 13
cdr3_aa: ASSVDSRDQPQH; v_call: TRBV9; j_call: TRBJ1-5; cdr3_length: 12
cdr3_aa: ASSFNRPPYEQY; v_call: TRBV11-3; j_call: TRBJ2-7; cdr3_length: 12
cdr3_aa: ASNPTGNQPQH; v_call: TRBV6-1; j_call: TRBJ1-5; cdr3_length: 11
cdr3_aa: ASSLAQGDTGELF; v_call: TRBV5-1; j_call: TRBJ2-2; cdr3_length: 13
cdr3_aa: ASSLRGVSTGELF; v_call: TRBV9; j_call: TRBJ2-2; cdr3_length: 13
cdr3_aa: ASSLLAGGTGELF; v_call: TRBV7-7; j_call: TRBJ2-2; cdr3_length: 13